Reported below is one T cell receptor (beta chain). An end of the junction does not agree with germline; a read error may underlie this. The CDR3 is made up of 14 amino acids. Per germline, CDR1 ENHRY and CDR2 SYGVKD. This entry belongs to a study of blood T cell repertoires in COVID-19. Study details: Acute and convalescent COVID-19 specimens originated in the United States, Italy and Spain.

TCRdb keeps only in-frame clones here, not all; method: immunoSEQ multiplex PCR. The table lists just over 300,000 clones, about 85% of them singletons. This clonotype was sampled from a man in his late teens or twenties with active or convalescent COVID-19. Material: peripheral blood. The V call is TRBV10-3, the J call TRBJ2-3; 7 bases line up with TRBD2. The CDR3 here is CAFRAGTSTDTQYF. The CDR3 DNA reads as TGTGCCTTCAGAGCGGGGACTAGCACAGATACGCAGTATTTT.